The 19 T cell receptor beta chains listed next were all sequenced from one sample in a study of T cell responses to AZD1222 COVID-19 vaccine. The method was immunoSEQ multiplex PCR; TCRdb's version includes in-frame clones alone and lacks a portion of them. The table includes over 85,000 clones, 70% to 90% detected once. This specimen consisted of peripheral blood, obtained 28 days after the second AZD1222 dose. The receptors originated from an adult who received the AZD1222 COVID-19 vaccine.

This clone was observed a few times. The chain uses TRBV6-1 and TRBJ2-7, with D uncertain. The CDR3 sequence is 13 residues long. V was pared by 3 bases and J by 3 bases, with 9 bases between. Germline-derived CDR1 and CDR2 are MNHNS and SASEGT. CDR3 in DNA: TGTGCCAGCAGTGAGAACAGAAACTACGAGCAGTACTTC. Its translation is CASSENRNYEQYF.

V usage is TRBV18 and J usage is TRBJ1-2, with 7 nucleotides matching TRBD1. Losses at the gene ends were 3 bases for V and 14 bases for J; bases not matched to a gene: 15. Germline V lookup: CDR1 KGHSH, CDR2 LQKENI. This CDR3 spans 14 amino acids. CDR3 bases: TGTGCCAGCTCACCTGGGACCGAGCTACCAGGGGGGACCTTC. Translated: CASSPGTELPGGTF.

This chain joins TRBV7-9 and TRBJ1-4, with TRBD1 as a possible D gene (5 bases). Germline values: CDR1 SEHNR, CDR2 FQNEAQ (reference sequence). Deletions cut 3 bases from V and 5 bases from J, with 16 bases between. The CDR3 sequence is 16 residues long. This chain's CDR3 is CASSFSGGAINEKLFF. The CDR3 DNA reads TGTGCCAGCAGCTTCAGCGGGGGTGCAATCAATGAAAAACTGTTTTTT.

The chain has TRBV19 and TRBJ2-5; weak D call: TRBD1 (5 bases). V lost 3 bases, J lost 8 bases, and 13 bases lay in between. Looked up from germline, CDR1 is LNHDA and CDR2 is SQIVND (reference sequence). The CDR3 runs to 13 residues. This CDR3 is CASSIVLQGTQYF. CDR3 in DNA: TGTGCCAGTAGTATCGTTCTGCAGGGTACCCAGTACTTC. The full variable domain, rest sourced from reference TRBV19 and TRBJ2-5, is DGGITQSPKYLFRKEGQNVTLSCEQNLNHDAMYWYRQDPGQGLRLIYYSQIVNDFQKGDIAEGYSVSREKKESFPLTVTSAQKNPTAFYLCASSIVLQGTQYFGPGTRLLVL.

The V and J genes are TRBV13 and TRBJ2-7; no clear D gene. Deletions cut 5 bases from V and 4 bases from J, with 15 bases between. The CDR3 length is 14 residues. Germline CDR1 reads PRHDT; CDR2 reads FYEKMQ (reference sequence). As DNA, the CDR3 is TGTGCCAGCAGCCGCGTTGCCGCGCATTACGAGCAGTACTTC. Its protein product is CASSRVAAHYEQYF.

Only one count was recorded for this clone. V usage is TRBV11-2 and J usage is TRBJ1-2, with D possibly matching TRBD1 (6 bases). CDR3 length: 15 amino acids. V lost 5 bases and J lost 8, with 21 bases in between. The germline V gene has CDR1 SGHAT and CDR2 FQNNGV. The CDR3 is CASSLPGQPVKGYTF. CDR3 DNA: TGTGCCAGCAGCCTTCCCGGACAGCCGGTGAAAGGCTACACCTTC.

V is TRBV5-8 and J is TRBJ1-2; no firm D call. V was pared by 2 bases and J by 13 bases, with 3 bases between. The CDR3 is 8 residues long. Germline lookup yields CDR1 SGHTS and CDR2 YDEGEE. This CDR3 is CASSLSTF. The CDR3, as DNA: TGTGCCAGCAGCTTAAGCACCTTC. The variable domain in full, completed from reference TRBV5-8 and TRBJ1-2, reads EAGVTQSPTHLIKTRGQQATLRCSPISGHTSVYWYQQALGLGLQFLLWYDEGEERNRGNFPPRFSGRQFPNYSSELNVNALELEDSALYLCASSLSTFGSGTRLTVV.

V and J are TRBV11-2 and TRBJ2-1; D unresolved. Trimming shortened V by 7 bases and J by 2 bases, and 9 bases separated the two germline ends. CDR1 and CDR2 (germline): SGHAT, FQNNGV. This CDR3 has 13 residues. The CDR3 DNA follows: TGTGCCAGCACCCATACCACCTACAATGAGCAGTTCTTC. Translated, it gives CASTHTTYNEQFF.

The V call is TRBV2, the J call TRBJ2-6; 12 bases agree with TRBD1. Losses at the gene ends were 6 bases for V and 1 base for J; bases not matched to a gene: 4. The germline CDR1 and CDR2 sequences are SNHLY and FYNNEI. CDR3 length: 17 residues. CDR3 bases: TGTGCCAGCAGGAGGGACAGGGGGCGGTCTGGGGCCAACGTCCTGACTTTC. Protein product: CASRRDRGRSGANVLTF.

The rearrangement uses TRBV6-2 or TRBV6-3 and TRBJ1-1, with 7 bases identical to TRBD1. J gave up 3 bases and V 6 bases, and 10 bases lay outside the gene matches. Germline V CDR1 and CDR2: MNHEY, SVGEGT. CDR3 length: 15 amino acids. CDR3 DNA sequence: TGTGCCAGCAGCTTGAACAGGGGAGGGGACACTGAAGCTTTCTTT. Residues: CASSLNRGGDTEAFF.

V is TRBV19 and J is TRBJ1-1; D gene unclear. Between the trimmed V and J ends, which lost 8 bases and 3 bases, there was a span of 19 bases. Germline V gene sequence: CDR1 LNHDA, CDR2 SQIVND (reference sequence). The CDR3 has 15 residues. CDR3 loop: CASYSPMIGYTEAFF. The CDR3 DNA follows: TGTGCCAGTTACAGCCCGATGATAGGGTACACTGAAGCTTTCTTT.

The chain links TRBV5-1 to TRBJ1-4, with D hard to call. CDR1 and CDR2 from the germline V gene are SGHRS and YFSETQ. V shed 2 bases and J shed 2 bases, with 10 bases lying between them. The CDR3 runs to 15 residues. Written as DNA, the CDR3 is TGCGCCAGCAGCTTTCAGGATAGGACTAATGAAAAACTGTTTTTT. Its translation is CASSFQDRTNEKLFF.

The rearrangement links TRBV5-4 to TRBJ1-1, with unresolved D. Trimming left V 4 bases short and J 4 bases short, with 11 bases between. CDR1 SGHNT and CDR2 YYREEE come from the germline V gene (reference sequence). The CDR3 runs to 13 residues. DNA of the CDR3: TGTGCCAGCAGCGCGGGGTGGGGCACTGAAGCTTTCTTT. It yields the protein CASSAGWGTEAFF.

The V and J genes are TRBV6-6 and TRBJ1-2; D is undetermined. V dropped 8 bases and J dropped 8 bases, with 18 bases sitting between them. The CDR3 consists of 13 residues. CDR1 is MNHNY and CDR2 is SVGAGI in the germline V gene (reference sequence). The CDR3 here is CASSGSAVGGYTF. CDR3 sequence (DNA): TGTGCCAGCTCCGGGTCGGCCGTTGGAGGCTACACCTTC.

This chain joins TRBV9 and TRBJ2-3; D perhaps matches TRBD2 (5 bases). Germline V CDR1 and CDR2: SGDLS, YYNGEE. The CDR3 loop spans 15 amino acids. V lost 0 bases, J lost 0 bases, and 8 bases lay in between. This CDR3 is CASSVDIASTDTQYF. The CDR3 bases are TGTGCCAGCAGCGTAGATATAGCGAGCACAGATACGCAGTATTTT.

CDR3 DNA: TGTGCCAGCAGCTTAGAAGGGGACCTTACTGAAGCTTTCTTT. Protein: CASSLEGDLTEAFF. The chain has TRBV11-3 and TRBJ1-1; possibly TRBD1 for D (5 bases). The CDR3 is 14 residues long. The V end lost 0 bases, the J end lost 5 bases, and 10 bases lay between the germline ends. Germline assignment: CDR1 SGHNT and CDR2 YENEEA.

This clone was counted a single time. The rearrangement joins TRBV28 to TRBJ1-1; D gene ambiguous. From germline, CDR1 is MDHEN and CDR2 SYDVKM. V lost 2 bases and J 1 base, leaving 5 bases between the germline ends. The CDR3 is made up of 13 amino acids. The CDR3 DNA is TGTGCCAGCAGTTTAAACAGGAACACTGAAGCTTTCTTT. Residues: CASSLNRNTEAFF.

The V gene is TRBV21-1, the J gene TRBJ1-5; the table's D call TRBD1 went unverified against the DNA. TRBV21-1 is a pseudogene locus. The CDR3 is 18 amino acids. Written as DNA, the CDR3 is TGTGCCAGCAGCAATCGGGGACAGCTATCTCTTAGCAATCAGCCCCAGCATTTT. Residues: CASSNRGQLSLSNQPQHF.

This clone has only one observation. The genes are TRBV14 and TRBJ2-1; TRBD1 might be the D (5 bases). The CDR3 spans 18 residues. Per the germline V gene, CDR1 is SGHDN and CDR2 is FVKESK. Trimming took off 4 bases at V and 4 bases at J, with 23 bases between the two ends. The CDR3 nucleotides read TGTGCCAGCAGCCCCTTTGGGGTTCTGGCAGGGTCTTACAATGAGCAGTTCTTC. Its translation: CASSPFGVLAGSYNEQFF.